Following are 24 T cell receptor beta chains from one sample sequenced in a study of breast tumors, draining lymph nodes, adjacent tissues. Breast cancer patients provided tissue from their axillary draining lymph nodes. TCRdb passed the multiplex PCR reads through MiXCR, listing each CDR3 protein once. The sample consists of fewer than 250,000 distinct CDR3 sequences, about a third of them appearing once. What was sequenced was axillary lymph node tissue. These receptors were collected from a female donor with breast cancer. Some clones in this sample may be carry-over from other donors' samples.

This clonotype occurred many times. The V call is TRBV14, the J call TRBJ2-5, with 7 positions matching TRBD2. The CDR3 runs to 13 residues. After removal of 4 bases from V and 7 bases from J, the junction contained 6 bases not matched to a gene. Germline V gene sequence: CDR1 SGHDN, CDR2 FVKESK. CDR3 sequence: CASSPRLAGTQYF. The DNA of the CDR3 is TGTGCCAGCAGCCCTCGACTAGCTGGGACCCAGTACTTC.

V and J are TRBV7-8 and TRBJ2-1; D is perhaps TRBD1 (5 bases). Germline-derived CDR1 and CDR2 are SGHVS and FQNEAQ. With 3 bases removed from V and 4 bases from J, the gap between germline ends came to 7 bases. CDR3 length equals 13 residues. The DNA of the CDR3 is TGTGCCAGCAGCTTTCAGGGTTACAATGAGCAGTTCTTC. This codes for CASSFQGYNEQFF.

The table lists this clonotype with many counts. The chain links TRBV5-8 to TRBJ1-2; 7 bases are shared with TRBD1. The V gene end was trimmed by 2 bases and the J gene end by 8 bases; junction bases not matched to a gene: 9. Germline CDR1 reads SGHTS; CDR2 reads YDEGEE. The length of the CDR3 is 14 residues. In DNA form, the CDR3 reads TGTGCCAGCAGCTTTGGGACAGCGCGACGGGGCTACACCTTC. It specifies CASSFGTARRGYTF.

This clonotype has ten or more counts. The germline gene is not matched at one end of the junction; a read error may be the cause. The V call is TRBV20-1, the J call TRBJ2-3; 7 bases align to TRBD1. Germline CDR1 DFQATT, CDR2 SNEGSKA (reference sequence). This CDR3 spans 13 amino acids. CDR3 nucleotides: TGCAGTGCCAGAGGGGGCCGCACAGATACGCAGTATTTT. This encodes CSARGGRTDTQYF.

This clonotype has ten or more counts. The V call is TRBV19, the J call TRBJ2-7, with 7 bases lining up with TRBD2. Germline V gene lookup returns CDR1 LNHDA and CDR2 SQIVND (reference sequence). The J segment lost 1 base and the V segment lost 5 bases, leaving 5 bases of the junction unmatched. CDR3 size: 14 residues. The CDR3 loop is CASSGAGESYEQYF. The CDR3 bases are TGTGCCAGTAGTGGGGCGGGAGAGTCCTACGAGCAGTACTTC.

This clonotype was seen a handful of times. The chain uses TRBV7-8 and TRBJ1-2; D might be TRBD1 (5 bases). The CDR3 loop spans 14 amino acids. Germline V gene data show CDR1 as SGHVS and CDR2 as FQNEAQ. With 1 base removed from V and 8 bases from J, the gap between germline ends came to 14 bases. The CDR3 sequence: CASSLGVGTLGYTF. The DNA for the CDR3 is TGTGCCAGCAGCTTAGGTGTAGGGACTCTCGGCTACACCTTC.

The chain carries TRBV2 and TRBJ1-5; 12 positions agree with TRBD1. CDR1 and CDR2 (germline): SNHLY, FYNNEI. With 0 bases clipped from V and 5 bases from J, the junction kept 8 bases outside the gene matches. This CDR3 contains 18 residues. The CDR3 bases are TGTGCCAGCAGTGAAGCGGGGACAGGGGGCCTGGGGGATCAGCCCCAGCATTTT. It yields the protein CASSEAGTGGLGDQPQHF.

This clonotype showed up many times. This rearrangement joins TRBV19 to TRBJ2-7; 9 bases fit TRBD1. This CDR3 contains 13 residues. After removal of 4 bases from V and 7 bases from J, the junction contained 5 bases not matched to a gene. CDR1 is LNHDA, CDR2 SQIVND, per germline (reference sequence). The CDR3 sequence: CASSTQGAREQYF. The DNA of the CDR3 is TGTGCCAGTAGTACACAGGGGGCGCGTGAGCAGTACTTC. Complete variable domain (other parts from reference TRBV19 and TRBJ2-7): DGGITQSPKYLFRKEGQNVTLSCEQNLNHDAMYWYRQDPGQGLRLIYYSQIVNDFQKGDIAEGYSVSREKKESFPLTVTSAQKNPTAFYLCASSTQGAREQYFGPGTRLTVT.

Ten or more counts support this clonotype. This sequence joins TRBV15 and TRBJ2-2; D may be TRBD1 (5 bases). Per germline, CDR1 LNHNV and CDR2 YYDKDF (reference sequence). Trimming shortened V by 1 base and J by 7 bases, and 7 bases separated the two germline ends. The CDR3 is made up of 13 amino acids. CDR3 sequence (DNA): TGTGCCACCAGCAGAGTAGGGGACGGGGAGCTGTTTTTT. Translation gives CATSRVGDGELFF.

Turning to this clonotype: A much larger clone is a single base away; this may be a read error. V is TRBV6-1 and J is TRBJ1-3; unclear D gene. CDR1 and CDR2 from the germline V gene are MNHNS and SASEGT. CDR3 length equals 16 residues. The CDR3 loop reads CASSRQRTSSGNAIYF. For the CDR3, the DNA is TGTGCCAGCAGTCGCCAACGGACGAGCTCTGGAAACGCCATATATTTT.

The rearrangement uses TRBV6-2 or TRBV6-3 and TRBJ2-7; D possibly uses TRBD1 or TRBD2 (5 bases each). Germline values: CDR1 MNHEY, CDR2 SVGEGT. The CDR3 consists of 15 residues. Trimming pared 0 bases from V and 2 bases from J, leaving 11 bases between. Here the CDR3 DNA reads TGTGCCAGCAGTTACTCGAGGGGAAGGACCTACGAGCAGTACTTC. Its protein product is CASSYSRGRTYEQYF.

This sequence joins TRBV12-5 and TRBJ2-1, with 9 bases fitting TRBD2. The CDR3 runs 15 residues. CDR1 is LGHNT and CDR2 is FRNRAP in the germline V gene. V trimming: 3 bases; J trimming: 6 bases; junction bases outside the gene matches: 6. The CDR3 spells CASGFAGGIGNEQFF. Written as DNA, the CDR3 is TGTGCTAGTGGTTTCGCGGGAGGGATAGGCAATGAGCAGTTCTTC.

This clonotype occurred a few times. The chain couples TRBV6-2 or TRBV6-3 to TRBJ2-3; 7 bases align to TRBD1. The germline V gene has CDR1 MNHEY and CDR2 SVGEGT. This CDR3 comprises 14 residues. Germline trimming cut 5 bases from V and 3 bases from J; bases unmatched to any gene: 5. CDR3 region: CASSPGRGTDTQYF. DNA for the CDR3: TGTGCCAGCAGTCCAGGCAGGGGGACAGATACGCAGTATTTT.

Ten or more counts support this clonotype. The V and J genes are TRBV4-2 and TRBJ2-3, with D possibly TRBD2 on 6 matching bases. The germline V gene has CDR1 LGHNA and CDR2 YNFKEQ. Trimming cost V 0 bases and J 2 bases, with 18 bases left between them. This CDR3 has 18 amino acids. This CDR3 reads CASSQDEGRLDATDTQYF. In DNA, the CDR3 is TGTGCCAGCAGCCAAGATGAGGGCAGACTAGATGCCACAGATACGCAGTATTTT.

In this sample, this clonotype turned up many times. This rearrangement joins TRBV30 to TRBJ2-3; the D is unclear. This CDR3 has 15 amino acids. Germline assignment: CDR1 GTSNPN and CDR2 SVGIG (reference sequence). Trimming left V 1 base short and J 0 bases short, with 11 bases between. Here the CDR3 reads CAWSGRVASTDTQYF. The CDR3 bases are TGTGCCTGGAGTGGTCGGGTGGCTAGCACAGATACGCAGTATTTT.

Ten or more counts support this clonotype. V usage is TRBV19 and J usage is TRBJ2-5, with TRBD1 matching over 9 bases. CDR3 size: 16 residues. Germline V CDR1 and CDR2: LNHDA, SQIVND (reference sequence). Losses at the gene ends were 1 base for V and 5 bases for J; bases not matched to a gene: 8. The CDR3 DNA reads as TGTGCCAGTAGTATAGTCGCGGGACAGGGCGTTGAGACCCAGTACTTC. It specifies CASSIVAGQGVETQYF.

As for this clonotype: A junction end diverges from the germline sequence, so it may reflect a read error. This rearrangement joins TRBV20-1 to TRBJ2-1; perhaps TRBD2 as D (6 bases). The CDR3 runs to 12 residues. Germline V gene sequence: CDR1 DFQATT, CDR2 SNEGSKA (reference sequence). This CDR3 is CSAREGGARALF. The CDR3, as DNA: TGCAGTGCTAGAGAGGGCGGGGCTCGGGCACTCTTC.

Ten or more counts support this clonotype. This sequence joins TRBV11-2 and TRBJ2-2; TRBD1 or TRBD2 may be the D gene (5 bases each). V gave up 8 bases and J gave up 6 bases, with 7 bases separating them. CDR1 and CDR2 (germline): SGHAT, FQNNGV. The CDR3 contains 11 residues. Here the CDR3 reads CASLGAGELFF. CDR3 sequence (DNA): TGTGCCAGCCTGGGGGCCGGGGAGCTGTTTTTT.

The chain joins TRBV6-5 to TRBJ2-6; D is tentatively TRBD1 or TRBD2 (6 bases each). Trimming stripped 4 bases from V and 0 bases from J, with 13 bases between. CDR1 MNHEY and CDR2 SVGAGI come from the germline V gene. This CDR3 contains 17 residues. The DNA of the CDR3 is TGTGCCAGCAGTTTCCAGGGGCGGGGCTCTGGGGCCAACGTCCTGACTTTC. Translated, it gives CASSFQGRGSGANVLTF.

J is TRBJ2-1 and V is TRBV24-1; 14 bases align to TRBD2. Germline CDR1 reads KGHDR; CDR2 reads SFDVKD. The V and J ends lost 4 bases and 7 bases, in that order; junction bases with no gene match: 14. The CDR3 is 19 residues long. CDR3 region: CATSEPTSGRAEGRNEQFF. CDR3 DNA: TGTGCCACCAGTGAACCGACTAGCGGGAGGGCCGAGGGCAGGAATGAGCAGTTCTTC.

J is TRBJ2-3 and V is TRBV11-3; TRBD2 agrees at 8 bases. Looked up from germline, CDR1 is SGHNT and CDR2 is YENEEA. The CDR3 consists of 16 residues. J lost 11 bases, V lost 5 bases, and 18 bases had no gene match. CDR3 in DNA: TGTGCCAGCAGCCCTCGTCTAGCGGGCGGTCTCAGTGAGCAGTATTTT. Translated: CASSPRLAGGLSEQYF.

This clonotype was observed at least ten times. The chain has TRBV6-6 and TRBJ1-5; no definite D call. The V end was cut by 1 base, the J end by 11 bases, with 6 bases between. The CDR3 runs to 11 residues. The germline V gene encodes CDR1 MNHNY and CDR2 SVGAGI (reference sequence). In nucleotides, the CDR3 is TGTGCCAGCAGTTACTGGCCTACCCAGCATTTT. This codes for CASSYWPTQHF.

On this clonotype itself: Because the CDR3 is missing its conserved closing phenylalanine or tryptophan, this is likely a read error. It is unclear where the CDR3 begins or ends on the DNA, so no DNA is shown, and the CDR3 is as TCRdb lists it. J is TRBJ1-6 and V is TRBV2; the table's D call TRBD1 went unverified against the DNA. The CDR3 is 15 amino acids in total, end residues counted. CDR1 is SNHLY, CDR2 FYNNEI, per germline. The CDR3 loop reads CASSEQGVYNSPLQS.

The chain has TRBV7-9 and TRBJ2-6; a weak D match, TRBD1 (5 bases). The ends were cut back, 4 bases at V and 7 bases at J, with 11 bases in the middle. CDR1 is SEHNR, CDR2 FQNEAQ, per germline (reference sequence). The CDR3 has 14 amino acids. The CDR3 protein is CASSSKQVANVLTF. The CDR3, as DNA: TGTGCCAGCAGCTCAAAACAGGTAGCCAACGTCCTGACTTTC.